This T cell receptor beta chain was identified in a study of T-cell memory formation after mild COVID-19. Whole-study context: The study found TCR clusters largely donor specific.

Study results and limitations: Clonal second-wave expansions that peaked on day 37 had unconfirmed SARS-CoV-2 specificity.

After 5'RACE with constant-segment primers, TCR alpha and TCR beta cDNA libraries carrying sample barcodes and UMIs were obtained. Each CDR3 protein gets one entry after TCRdb re-called the 5' RACE reads with MiXCR. Here the sample spans over 450,000 distinct CDR3 sequences, around 21% being singletons. V gave up 0 bases and J gave up 5 bases; unmatched junction bases: 7. The CDR3 has 18 residues. Germline V gene lookup returns CDR1 MGHRA and CDR2 YSYEKL. On this clonotype itself: Its antigen is not identified.

The source is an adult woman who had mild COVID-19 (a few samples of this study predate the infection). Cell type and time point are not known. Sequencing was performed on PBMCs or a T cell subset sorted from them (not recorded which). The chain carries TRBV4-1 and TRBJ2-3, with 14 nucleotides matching TRBD2. The CDR3, as DNA: TGCGCCAGCAGCCAAGAAGCTCCGGGACTAGCGGGAGTAGATACGCAGTATTTT. Protein: CASSQEAPGLAGVDTQYF.